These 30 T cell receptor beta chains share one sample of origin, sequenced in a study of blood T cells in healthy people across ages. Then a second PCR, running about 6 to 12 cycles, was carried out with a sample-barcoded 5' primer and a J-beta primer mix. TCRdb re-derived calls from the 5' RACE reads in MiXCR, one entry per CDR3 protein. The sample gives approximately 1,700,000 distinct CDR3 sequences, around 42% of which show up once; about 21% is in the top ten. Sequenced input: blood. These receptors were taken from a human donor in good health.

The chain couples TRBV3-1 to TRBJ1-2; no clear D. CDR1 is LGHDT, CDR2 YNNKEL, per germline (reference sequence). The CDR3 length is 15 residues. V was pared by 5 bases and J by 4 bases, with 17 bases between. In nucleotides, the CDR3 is TGTGCCAGCAGCTTATCAGTTGAGGCTTTCTATGGCTACACCTTC. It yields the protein CASSLSVEAFYGYTF.

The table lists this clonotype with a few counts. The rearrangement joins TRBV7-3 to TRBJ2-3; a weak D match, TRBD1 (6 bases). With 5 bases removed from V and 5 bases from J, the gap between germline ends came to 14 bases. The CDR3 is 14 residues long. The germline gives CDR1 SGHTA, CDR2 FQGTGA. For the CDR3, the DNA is TGTGCCAGCAGCCCAGGACCAGGGGTAGATACGCAGTATTTT. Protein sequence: CASSPGPGVDTQYF.

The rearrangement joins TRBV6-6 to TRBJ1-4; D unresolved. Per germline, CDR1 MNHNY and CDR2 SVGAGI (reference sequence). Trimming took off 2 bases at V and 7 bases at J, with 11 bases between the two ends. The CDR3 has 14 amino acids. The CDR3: CASSYGRFGEKLFF. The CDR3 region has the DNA TGTGCCAGCAGTTACGGGAGGTTCGGTGAAAAACTGTTTTTT.

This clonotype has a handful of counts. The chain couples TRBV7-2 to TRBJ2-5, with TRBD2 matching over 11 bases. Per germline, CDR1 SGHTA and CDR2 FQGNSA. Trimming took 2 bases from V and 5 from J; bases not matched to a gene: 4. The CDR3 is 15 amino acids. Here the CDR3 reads CASSLLAGGHETQYF. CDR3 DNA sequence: TGTGCCAGCAGCTTATTAGCGGGGGGGCATGAGACCCAGTACTTC.

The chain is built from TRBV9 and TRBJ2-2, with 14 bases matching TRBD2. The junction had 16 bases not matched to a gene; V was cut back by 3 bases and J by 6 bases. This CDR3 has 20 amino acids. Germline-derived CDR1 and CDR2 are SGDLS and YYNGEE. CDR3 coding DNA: TGTGCCAGCAGCGCCGAACCGGGACTAGCGGGGGAACCCGATTCCGGGGAGCTGTTTTTT. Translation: CASSAEPGLAGEPDSGELFF.

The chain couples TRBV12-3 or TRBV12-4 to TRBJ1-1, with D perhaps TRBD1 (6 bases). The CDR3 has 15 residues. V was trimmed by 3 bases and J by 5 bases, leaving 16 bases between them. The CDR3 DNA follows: TGTGCCAGCAGTTTGAGAGGGCCAGGGGTAACTGAAGCTTTCTTT. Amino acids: CASSLRGPGVTEAFF.

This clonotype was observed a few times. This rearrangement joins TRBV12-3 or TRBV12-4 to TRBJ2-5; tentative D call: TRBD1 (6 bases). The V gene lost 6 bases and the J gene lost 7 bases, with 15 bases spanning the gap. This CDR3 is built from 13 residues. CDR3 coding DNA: TGTGCCAGCAGACCCGGACAGAGGGTGACCCAGTACTTC. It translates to CASRPGQRVTQYF.

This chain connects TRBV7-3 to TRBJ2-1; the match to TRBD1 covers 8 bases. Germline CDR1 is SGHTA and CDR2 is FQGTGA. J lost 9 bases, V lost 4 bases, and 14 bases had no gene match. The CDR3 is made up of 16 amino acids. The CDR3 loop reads CASSSFQGAQGGEQFF. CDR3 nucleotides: TGTGCCAGCAGCTCGTTTCAGGGGGCGCAAGGTGGTGAGCAGTTCTTC. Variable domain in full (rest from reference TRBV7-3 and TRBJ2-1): GAGVSQTPSNKVTEKGKYVELRCDPISGHTALYWYRQSLGQGPEFLIYFQGTGAADDSGLPNDRFFAVRPEGSVSTLKIQRTERGDSAVYLCASSSFQGAQGGEQFFGPGTRLTVL.

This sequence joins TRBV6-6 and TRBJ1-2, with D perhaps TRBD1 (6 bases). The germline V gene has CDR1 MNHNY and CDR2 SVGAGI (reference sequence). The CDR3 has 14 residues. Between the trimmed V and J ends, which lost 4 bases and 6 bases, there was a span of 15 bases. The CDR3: CASSFPDSPHGYTF. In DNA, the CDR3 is TGTGCCAGCAGTTTTCCGGACAGCCCCCATGGCTACACCTTC.

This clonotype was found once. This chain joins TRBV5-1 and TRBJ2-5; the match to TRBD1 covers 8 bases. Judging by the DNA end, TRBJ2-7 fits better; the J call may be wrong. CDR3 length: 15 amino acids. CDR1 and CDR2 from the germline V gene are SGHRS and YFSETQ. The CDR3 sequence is CASSPLTGVVYEQYF. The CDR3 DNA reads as TGCGCCAGCAGCCCTTTGACAGGGGTCGTCTACGAGCAGTACTTC.

The CDR3 region is CAISEGEEGTQYF. CDR3 nucleotide sequence: TGTGCCATCAGTGAGGGGGAAGAGGGTACGCAGTATTTT. The V and J genes are TRBV10-3 and TRBJ2-3, with D maybe TRBD2 (5 bases). In germline, CDR1 is ENHRY, CDR2 SYGVKD. The V end was cut by 2 bases, the J end by 8 bases, with 11 bases between. The CDR3 has 13 residues.

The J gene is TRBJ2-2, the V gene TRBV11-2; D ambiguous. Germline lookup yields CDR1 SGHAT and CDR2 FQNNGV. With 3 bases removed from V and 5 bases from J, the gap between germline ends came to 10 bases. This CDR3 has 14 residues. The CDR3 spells CASSFSSDTGELFF. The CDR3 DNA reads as TGTGCCAGCAGCTTTTCTAGTGATACCGGGGAGCTGTTTTTT.

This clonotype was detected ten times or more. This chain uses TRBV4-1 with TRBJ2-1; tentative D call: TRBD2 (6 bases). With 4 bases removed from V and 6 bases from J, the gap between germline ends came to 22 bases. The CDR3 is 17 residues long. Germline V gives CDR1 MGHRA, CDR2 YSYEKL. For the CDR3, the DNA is TGCGCCAGCAGCCCCGGGAGATGGGCCCGTGGGGGCAATGAGCAGTTCTTC. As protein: CASSPGRWARGGNEQFF.

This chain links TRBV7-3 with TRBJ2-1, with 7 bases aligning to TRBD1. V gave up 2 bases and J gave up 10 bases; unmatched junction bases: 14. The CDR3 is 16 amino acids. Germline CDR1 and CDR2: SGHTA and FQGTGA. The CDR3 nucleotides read TGTGCCAGCAGCTTAGTAGGGGGCCGAACATTCTACGAGCAGTTCTTC. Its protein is CASSLVGGRTFYEQFF. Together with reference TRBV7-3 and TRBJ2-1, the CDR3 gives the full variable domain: GAGVSQTPSNKVTEKGKYVELRCDPISGHTALYWYRQSLGQGPEFLIYFQGTGAADDSGLPNDRFFAVRPEGSVSTLKIQRTERGDSAVYLCASSLVGGRTFYEQFFGPGTRLTVL.

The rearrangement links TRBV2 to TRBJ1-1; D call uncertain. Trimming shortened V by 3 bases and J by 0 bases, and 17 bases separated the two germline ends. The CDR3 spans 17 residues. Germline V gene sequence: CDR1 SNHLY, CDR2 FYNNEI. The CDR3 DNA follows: TGTGCCAGCAGTGACCCCTTGGAGGAGGCCCTGAACACTGAAGCTTTCTTT. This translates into CASSDPLEEALNTEAFF.

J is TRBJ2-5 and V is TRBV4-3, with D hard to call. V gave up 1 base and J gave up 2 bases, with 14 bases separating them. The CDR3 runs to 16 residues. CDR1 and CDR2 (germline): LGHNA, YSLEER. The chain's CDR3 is CASSQVFDRQQETQYF. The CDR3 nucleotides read TGCGCCAGCAGCCAAGTATTCGACCGGCAGCAAGAGACCCAGTACTTC.

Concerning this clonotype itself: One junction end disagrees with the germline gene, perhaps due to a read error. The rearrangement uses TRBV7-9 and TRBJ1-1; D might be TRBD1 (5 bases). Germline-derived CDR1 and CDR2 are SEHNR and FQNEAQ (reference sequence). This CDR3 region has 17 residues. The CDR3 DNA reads TGTGCCAGCAGCTTCAGGGTTTGGGGATCGGTGAACACTAAAGCTTTCTTT. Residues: CASSFRVWGSVNTKAFF.

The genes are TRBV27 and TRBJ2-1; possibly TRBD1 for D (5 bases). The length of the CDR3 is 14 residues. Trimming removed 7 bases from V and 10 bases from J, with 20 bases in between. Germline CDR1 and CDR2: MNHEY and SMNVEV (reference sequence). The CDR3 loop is CASTPTGSSYEQFF. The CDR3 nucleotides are TGTGCCAGCACTCCTACAGGAAGCTCCTACGAGCAGTTCTTC.

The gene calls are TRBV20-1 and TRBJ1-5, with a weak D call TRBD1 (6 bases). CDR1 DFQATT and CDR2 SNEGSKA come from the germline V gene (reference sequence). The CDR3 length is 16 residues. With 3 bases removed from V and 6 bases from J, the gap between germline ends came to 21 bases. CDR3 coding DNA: TGCAGTGCTAGGGATCATCTTCGGGGGGCCGGTCAGCCCCAGCATTTT. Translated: CSARDHLRGAGQPQHF.

This CDR3 reads CASSITGTTRPGDQYF. CDR3 sequence (DNA): TGTGCCAGTAGTATTACAGGGACAACCCGCCCGGGGGACCAGTACTTC. This chain connects TRBV19 to TRBJ2-5; D possibly uses TRBD1 or TRBD2 (6 bases each). The CDR3 has 16 amino acids. The V and J ends lost 3 bases and 10 bases respectively, with 24 bases between them. Germline V gene lookup returns CDR1 LNHDA and CDR2 SQIVND (reference sequence).

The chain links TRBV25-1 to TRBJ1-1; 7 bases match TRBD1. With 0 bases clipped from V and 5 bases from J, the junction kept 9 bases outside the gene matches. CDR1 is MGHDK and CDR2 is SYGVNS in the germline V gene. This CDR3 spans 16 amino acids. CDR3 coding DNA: TGTGCCAGCAGTGAATATTTCGACAGGGAGAGAACTGAAGCTTTCTTT. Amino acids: CASSEYFDRERTEAFF.

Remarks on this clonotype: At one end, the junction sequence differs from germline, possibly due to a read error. The CDR3 reads CSAKGAEGEKPFF. CDR3 nucleotide sequence: TGCAGTGCCAAGGGGGCGGAGGGTGAAAAACCGTTTTTT. V and J are TRBV20-1 and TRBJ1-4; 7 nucleotides match TRBD1. The length of the CDR3 is 13 residues. In germline, CDR1 is DFQATT, CDR2 SNEGSKA (reference sequence).

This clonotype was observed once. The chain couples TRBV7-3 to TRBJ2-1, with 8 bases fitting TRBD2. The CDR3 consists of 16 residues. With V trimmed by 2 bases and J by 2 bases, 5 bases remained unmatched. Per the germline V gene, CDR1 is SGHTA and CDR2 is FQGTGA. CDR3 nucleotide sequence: TGTGCCAGCAGCTTACAAGCGGGGGTGACCTACAATGAGCAGTTCTTC. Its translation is CASSLQAGVTYNEQFF.

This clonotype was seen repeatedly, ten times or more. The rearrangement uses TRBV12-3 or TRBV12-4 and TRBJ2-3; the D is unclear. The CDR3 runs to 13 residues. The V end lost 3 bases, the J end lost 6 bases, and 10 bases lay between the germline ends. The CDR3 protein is CASSFRLLDTQYF. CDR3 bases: TGTGCCAGCAGTTTCAGACTTTTGGATACGCAGTATTTT.

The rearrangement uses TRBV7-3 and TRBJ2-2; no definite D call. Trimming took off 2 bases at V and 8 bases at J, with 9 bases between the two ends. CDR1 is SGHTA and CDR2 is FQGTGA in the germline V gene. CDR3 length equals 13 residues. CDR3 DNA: TGTGCCAGCAGCTTAGGTCGACGGGGGGAGCTGTTTTTT. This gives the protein CASSLGRRGELFF.

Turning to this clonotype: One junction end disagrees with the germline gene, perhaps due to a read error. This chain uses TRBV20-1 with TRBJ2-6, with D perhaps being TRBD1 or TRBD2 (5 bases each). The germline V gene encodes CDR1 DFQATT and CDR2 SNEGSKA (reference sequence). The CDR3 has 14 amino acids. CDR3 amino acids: CSARGQLEANALTF. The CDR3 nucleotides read TGCAGTGCTAGAGGACAGTTGGAGGCCAACGCCCTGACTTTC.

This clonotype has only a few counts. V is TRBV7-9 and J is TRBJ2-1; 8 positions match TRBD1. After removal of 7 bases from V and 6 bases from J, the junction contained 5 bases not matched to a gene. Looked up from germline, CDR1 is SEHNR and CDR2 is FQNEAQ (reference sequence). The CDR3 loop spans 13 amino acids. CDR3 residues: CASNHRGFNEQFF. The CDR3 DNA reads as TGTGCCAGCAACCACAGGGGGTTCAATGAGCAGTTCTTC. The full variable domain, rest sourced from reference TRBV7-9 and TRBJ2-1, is DTGVSQNPRHKITKRGQNVTFRCDPISEHNRLYWYRQTLGQGPEFLTYFQNEAQLEKSRLLSDRFSAERPKGSFSTLEIQRTEQGDSAMYLCASNHRGFNEQFFGPGTRLTVL.

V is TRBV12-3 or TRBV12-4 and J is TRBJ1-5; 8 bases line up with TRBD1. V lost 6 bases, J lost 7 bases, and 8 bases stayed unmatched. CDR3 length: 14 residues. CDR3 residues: CASSPGTGTQPQHF. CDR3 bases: TGTGCCAGCAGCCCCGGGACAGGAACCCAGCCCCAGCATTTT.

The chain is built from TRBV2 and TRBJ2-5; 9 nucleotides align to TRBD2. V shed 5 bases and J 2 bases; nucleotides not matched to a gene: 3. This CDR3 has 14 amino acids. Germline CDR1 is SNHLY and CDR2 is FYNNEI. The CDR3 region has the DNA TGTGCCAGCAGTATAGCGGGGGCTCAAGAGACCCAGTACTTC. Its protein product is CASSIAGAQETQYF.

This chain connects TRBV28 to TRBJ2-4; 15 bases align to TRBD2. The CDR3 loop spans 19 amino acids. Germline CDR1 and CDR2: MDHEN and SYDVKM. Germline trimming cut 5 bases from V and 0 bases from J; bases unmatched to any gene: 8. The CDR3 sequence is CASSNYGLAGGVAKNIQYF. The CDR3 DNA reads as TGTGCCAGCAGTAATTACGGACTAGCGGGGGGGGTAGCCAAAAACATTCAGTACTTC.